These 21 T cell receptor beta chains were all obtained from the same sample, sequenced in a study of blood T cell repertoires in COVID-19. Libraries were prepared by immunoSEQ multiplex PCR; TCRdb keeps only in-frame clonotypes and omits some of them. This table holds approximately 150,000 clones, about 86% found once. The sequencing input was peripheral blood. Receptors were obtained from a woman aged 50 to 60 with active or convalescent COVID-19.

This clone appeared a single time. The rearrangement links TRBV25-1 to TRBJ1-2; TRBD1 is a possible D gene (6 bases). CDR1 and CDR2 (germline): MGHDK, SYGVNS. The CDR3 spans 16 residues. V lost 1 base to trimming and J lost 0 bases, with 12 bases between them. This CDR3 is CASSESGTQTNYGYTF. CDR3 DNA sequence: TGTGCCAGCAGTGAATCCGGGACACAAACTAACTATGGCTACACCTTC.

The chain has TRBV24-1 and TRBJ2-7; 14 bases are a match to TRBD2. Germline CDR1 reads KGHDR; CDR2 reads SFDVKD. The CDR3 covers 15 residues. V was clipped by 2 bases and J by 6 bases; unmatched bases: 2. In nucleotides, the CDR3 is TGTGCCACCAGTGATTCAGGACTAGCGGGAGGCGAGCAGTACTTC. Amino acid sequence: CATSDSGLAGGEQYF.

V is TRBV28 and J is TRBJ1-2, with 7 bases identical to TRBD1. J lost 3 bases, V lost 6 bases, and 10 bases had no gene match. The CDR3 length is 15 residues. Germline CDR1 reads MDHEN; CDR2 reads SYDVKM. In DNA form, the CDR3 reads TGTGCCAGCAGCCGAGGCCGGGACAGAGACTATGGCTACACCTTC. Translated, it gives CASSRGRDRDYGYTF.

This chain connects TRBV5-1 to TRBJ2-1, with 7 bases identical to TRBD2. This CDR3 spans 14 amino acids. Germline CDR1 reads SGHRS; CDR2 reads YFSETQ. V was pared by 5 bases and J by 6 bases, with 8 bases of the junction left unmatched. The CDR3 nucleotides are TGCGCCAGCAGTTCTGCGGGAGACCTCAATGAGCAGTTCTTC. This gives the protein CASSSAGDLNEQFF.

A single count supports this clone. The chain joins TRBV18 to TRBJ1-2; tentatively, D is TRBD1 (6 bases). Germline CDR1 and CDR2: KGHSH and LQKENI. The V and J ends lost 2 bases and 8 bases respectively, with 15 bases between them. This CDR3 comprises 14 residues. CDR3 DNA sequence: TGTGCCAGCTCACCATCCGAACAGGGACGCGGCTACACCTTC. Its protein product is CASSPSEQGRGYTF.

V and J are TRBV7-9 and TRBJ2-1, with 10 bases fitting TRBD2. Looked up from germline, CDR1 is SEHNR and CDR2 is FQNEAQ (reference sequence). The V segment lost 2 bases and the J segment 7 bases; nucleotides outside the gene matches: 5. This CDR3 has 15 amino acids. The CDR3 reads CASSLLAGVGNEQFF. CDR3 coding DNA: TGTGCCAGCAGCTTACTAGCGGGGGTGGGTAATGAGCAGTTCTTC. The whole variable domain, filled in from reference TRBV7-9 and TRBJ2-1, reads DTGVSQNPRHKITKRGQNVTFRCDPISEHNRLYWYRQTLGQGPEFLTYFQNEAQLEKSRLLSDRFSAERPKGSFSTLEIQRTEQGDSAMYLCASSLLAGVGNEQFFGPGTRLTVL.

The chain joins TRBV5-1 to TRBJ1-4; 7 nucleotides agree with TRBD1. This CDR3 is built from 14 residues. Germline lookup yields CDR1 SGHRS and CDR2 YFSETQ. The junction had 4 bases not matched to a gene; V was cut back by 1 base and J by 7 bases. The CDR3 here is CASSLLGTAEKLFF. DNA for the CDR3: TGCGCCAGCAGCTTGTTGGGGACAGCTGAAAAACTGTTTTTT.

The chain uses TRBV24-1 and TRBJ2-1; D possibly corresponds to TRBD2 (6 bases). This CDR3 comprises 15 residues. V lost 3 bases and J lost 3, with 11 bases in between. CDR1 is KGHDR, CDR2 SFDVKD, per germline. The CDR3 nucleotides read TGTGCCACCAGTGATGAGAGCGGGCTCTACAATGAGCAGTTCTTC. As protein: CATSDESGLYNEQFF.

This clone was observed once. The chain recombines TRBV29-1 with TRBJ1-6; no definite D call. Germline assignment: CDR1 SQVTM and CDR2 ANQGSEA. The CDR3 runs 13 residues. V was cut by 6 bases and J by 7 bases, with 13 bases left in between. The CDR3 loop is CSVQREVNSPLHF. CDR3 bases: TGCAGCGTCCAGCGGGAAGTCAATTCACCCCTCCACTTT.

CDR3 loop: CASSVTSRVETQYF. The CDR3 coding sequence is TGTGCCAGCAGTGTCACCTCCAGGGTGGAGACCCAGTACTTC. The chain has TRBV7-2 and TRBJ2-5; D is possibly TRBD1 (5 bases). CDR1 SGHTA and CDR2 FQGNSA come from the germline V gene. Trimming left V 6 bases short and J 5 bases short, with 16 bases between. This CDR3 contains 14 residues.

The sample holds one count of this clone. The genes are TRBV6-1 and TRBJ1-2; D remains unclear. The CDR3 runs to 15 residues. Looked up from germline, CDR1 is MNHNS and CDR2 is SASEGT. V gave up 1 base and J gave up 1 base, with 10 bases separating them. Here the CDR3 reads CASSEVVEFNYGYTF. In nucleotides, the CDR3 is TGTGCCAGCAGTGAAGTCGTGGAGTTTAACTATGGCTACACCTTC.

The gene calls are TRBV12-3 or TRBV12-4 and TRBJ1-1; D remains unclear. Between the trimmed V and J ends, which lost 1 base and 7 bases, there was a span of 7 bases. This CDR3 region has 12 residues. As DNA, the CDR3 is TGTGCCAGCAGTTTAGTCGCGGGTGAAGCTTTCTTT. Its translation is CASSLVAGEAFF.

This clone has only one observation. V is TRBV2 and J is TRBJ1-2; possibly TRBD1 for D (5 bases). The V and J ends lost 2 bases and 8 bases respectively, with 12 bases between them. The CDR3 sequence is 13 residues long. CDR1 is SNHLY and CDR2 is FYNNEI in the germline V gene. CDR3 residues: CASSEMVQAGYTF. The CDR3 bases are TGTGCCAGCAGTGAAATGGTACAGGCCGGCTACACCTTC.

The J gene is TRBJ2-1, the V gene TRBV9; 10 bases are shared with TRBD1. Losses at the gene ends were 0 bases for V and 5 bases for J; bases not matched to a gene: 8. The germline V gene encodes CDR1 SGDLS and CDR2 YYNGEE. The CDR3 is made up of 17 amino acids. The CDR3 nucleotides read TGTGCCAGCAGCGTAGGGCCAAGGGACAGGGGTCACAATGAGCAGTTCTTC. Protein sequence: CASSVGPRDRGHNEQFF.

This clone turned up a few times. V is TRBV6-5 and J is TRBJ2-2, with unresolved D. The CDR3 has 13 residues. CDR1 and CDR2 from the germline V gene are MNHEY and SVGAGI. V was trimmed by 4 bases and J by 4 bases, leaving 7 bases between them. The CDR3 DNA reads TGTGCCAGCAGTTCAACACCCACCGGGGAGCTGTTTTTT. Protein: CASSSTPTGELFF.

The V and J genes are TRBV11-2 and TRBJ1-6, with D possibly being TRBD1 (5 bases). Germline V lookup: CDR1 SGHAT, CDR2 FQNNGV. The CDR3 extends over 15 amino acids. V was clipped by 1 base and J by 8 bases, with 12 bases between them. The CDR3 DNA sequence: TGTGCCAGCAGCTTAGCAGGGTCCAACTATTCACCCCTCCACTTT. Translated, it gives CASSLAGSNYSPLHF.

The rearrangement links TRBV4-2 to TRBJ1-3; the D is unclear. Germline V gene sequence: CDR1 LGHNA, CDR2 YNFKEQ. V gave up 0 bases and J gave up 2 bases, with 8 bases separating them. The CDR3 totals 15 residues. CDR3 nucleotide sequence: TGTGCCAGCAGCCAAGAACCAGGTACTGGAAACACCATATATTTT. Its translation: CASSQEPGTGNTIYF.

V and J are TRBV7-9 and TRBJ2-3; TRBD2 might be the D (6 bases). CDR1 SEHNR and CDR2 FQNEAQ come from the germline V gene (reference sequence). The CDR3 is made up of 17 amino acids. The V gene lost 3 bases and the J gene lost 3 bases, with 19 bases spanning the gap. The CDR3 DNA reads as TGTGCCAGCAGCTTTCCTAGGAGGGGTCTGGCGACAGATACGCAGTATTTT. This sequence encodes CASSFPRRGLATDTQYF.

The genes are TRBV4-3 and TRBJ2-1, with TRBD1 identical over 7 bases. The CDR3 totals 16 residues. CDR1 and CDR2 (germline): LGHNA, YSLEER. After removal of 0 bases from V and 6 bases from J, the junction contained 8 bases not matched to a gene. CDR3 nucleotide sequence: TGCGCCAGCAGCCAAGAGGGGACAGTAAGTTCCAATGAGCAGTTCTTC. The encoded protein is CASSQEGTVSSNEQFF.

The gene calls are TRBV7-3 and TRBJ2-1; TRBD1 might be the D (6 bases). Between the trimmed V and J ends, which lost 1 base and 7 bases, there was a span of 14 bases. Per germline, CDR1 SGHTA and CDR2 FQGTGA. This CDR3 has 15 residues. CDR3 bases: TGTGCCAGCAGCTTAAATCCAGGGGTCGGGAATGAGCAGTTCTTC. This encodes CASSLNPGVGNEQFF.

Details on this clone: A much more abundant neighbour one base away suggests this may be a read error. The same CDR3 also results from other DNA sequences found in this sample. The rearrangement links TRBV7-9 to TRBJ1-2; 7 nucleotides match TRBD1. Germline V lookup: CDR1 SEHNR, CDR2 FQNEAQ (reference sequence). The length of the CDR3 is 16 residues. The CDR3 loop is CASSLGGGSPIYGYTF. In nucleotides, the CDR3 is TGTGCCAGCAGCTTAGGAGGGGGCAGCCCCATCTATGGCTACACCTTT.